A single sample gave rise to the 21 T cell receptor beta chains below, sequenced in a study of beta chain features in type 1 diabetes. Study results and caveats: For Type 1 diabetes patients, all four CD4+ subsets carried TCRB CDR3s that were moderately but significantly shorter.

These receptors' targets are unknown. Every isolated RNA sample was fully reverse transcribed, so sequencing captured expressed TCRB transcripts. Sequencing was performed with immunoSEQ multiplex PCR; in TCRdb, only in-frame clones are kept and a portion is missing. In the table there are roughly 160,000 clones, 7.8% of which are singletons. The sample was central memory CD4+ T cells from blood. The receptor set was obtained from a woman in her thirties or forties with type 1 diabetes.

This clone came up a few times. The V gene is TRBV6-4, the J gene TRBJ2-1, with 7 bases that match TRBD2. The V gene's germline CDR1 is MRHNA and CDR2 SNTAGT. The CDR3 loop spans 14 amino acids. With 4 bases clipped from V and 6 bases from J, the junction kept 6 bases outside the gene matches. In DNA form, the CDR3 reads TGTGCCAGCAGTGCGACTAGCCGAACCAATGAGCAGTTCTTC. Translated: CASSATSRTNEQFF.

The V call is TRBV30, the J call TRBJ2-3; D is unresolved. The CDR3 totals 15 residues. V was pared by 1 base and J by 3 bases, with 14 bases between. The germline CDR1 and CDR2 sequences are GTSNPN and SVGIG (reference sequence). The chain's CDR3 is CAWSALAGVTDTQYF. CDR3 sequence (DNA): TGTGCCTGGAGTGCGTTGGCAGGTGTGACAGATACGCAGTATTTT.

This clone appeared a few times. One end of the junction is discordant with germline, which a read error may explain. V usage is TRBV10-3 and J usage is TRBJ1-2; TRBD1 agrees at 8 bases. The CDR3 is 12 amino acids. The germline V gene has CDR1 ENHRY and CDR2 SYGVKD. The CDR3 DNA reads TGTGCCAGCAGTCCGACAGGGGAAGGCTACACCTTC. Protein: CASSPTGEGYTF.

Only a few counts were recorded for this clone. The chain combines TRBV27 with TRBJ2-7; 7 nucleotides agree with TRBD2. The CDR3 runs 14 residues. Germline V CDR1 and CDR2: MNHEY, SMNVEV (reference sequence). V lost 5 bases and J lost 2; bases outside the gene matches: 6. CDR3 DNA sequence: TGTGCCAGCAGTCCCGGGAGGCATGCCTACGAGCAGTACTTC. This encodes CASSPGRHAYEQYF.

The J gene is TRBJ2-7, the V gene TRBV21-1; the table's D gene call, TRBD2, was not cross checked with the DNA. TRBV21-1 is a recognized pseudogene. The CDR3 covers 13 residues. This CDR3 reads CASLLAGGAEQYF. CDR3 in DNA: TGTGCCAGCTTACTAGCGGGAGGAGCCGAGCAGTACTTC.

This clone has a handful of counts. CDR3: CASSPAAGAPEAFF. CDR3 DNA: TGCGCCAGCAGCCCGGCCGCGGGGGCTCCTGAAGCTTTCTTT. This sequence joins TRBV5-1 and TRBJ1-1; D might be TRBD1 (6 bases). V was clipped by 4 bases and J by 6 bases, with 16 bases between them. There are 14 residues in the CDR3. Germline CDR1 is SGHRS and CDR2 is YFSETQ.

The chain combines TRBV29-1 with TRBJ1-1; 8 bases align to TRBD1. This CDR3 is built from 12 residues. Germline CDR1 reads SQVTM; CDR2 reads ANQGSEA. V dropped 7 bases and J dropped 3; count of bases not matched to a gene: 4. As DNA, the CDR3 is TGCAGCGGCCACAGGGGGGACACTGAAGCTTTCTTT. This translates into CSGHRGDTEAFF.

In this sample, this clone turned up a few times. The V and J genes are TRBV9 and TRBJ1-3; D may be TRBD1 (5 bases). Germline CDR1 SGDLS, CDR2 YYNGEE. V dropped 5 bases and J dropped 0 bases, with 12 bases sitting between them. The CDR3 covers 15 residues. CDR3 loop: CASSRQSYSGNTIYF. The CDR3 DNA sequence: TGTGCCAGCAGTCGACAGTCCTACTCTGGAAACACCATATATTTT.

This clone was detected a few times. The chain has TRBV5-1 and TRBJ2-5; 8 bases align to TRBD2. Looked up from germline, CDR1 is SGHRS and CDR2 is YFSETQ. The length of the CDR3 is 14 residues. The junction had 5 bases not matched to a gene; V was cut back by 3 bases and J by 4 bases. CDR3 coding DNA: TGCGCCAGCAGCTCGGGGGGGCAAGGAGAGACCCAGTACTTC. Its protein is CASSSGGQGETQYF.

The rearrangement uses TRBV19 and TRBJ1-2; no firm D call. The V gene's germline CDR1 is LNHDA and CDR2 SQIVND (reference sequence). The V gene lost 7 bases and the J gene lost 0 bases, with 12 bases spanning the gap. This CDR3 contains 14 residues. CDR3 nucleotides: TGTGCCAGTAAGGCGGAGTTGACTAACTATGGCTACACCTTC. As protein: CASKAELTNYGYTF.

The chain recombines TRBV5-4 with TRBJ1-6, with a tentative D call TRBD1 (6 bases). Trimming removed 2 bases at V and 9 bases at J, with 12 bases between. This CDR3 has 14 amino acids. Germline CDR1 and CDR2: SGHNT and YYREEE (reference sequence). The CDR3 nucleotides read TGTGCCAGCAGCTTTGACAGGACAAGTTCACCCCTCCACTTT. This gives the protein CASSFDRTSSPLHF.

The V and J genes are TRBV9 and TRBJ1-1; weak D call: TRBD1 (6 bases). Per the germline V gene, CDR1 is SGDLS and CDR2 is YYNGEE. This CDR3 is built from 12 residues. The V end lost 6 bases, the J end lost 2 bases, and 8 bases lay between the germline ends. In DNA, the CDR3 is TGTGCCAGCAAGGGGGATAACACTGAAGCTTTCTTT. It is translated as CASKGDNTEAFF.

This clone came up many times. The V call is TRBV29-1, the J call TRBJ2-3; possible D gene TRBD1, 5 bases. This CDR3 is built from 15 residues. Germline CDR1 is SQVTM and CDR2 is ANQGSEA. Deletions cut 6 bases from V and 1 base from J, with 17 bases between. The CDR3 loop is CSVIWGLSRTDTQYF. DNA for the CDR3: TGCAGCGTAATCTGGGGCCTGTCCCGCACAGATACGCAGTATTTT.

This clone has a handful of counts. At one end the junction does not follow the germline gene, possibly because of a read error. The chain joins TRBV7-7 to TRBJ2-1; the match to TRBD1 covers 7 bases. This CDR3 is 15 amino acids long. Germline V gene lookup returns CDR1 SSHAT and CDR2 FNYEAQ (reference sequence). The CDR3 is CASSPDRDSYNEQFF. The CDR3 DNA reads TGTGCTAGCAGCCCCGACAGGGACTCCTACAATGAGCAGTTCTTC.

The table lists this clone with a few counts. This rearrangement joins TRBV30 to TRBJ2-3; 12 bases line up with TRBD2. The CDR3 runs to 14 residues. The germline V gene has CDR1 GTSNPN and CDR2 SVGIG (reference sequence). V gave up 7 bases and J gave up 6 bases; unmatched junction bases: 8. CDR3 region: CASRLAGVRDTQYF. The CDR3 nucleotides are TGTGCCTCACGACTAGCGGGAGTAAGGGATACGCAGTATTTT. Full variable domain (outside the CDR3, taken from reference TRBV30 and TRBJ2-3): SQTIHQWPATLVQPVGSPLSLECTVEGTSNPNLYWYRQAAGRGLQLLFYSVGIGQISSEVPQNLSASRPQDRQFILSSKKLLLSDSGFYLCASRLAGVRDTQYFGPGTRLTVL.

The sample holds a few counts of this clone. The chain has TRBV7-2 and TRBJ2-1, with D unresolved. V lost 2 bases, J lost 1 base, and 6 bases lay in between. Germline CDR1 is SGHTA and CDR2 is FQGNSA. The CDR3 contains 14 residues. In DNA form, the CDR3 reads TGTGCCAGCAGCTTACTAGAATCCTACAATGAGCAGTTCTTC. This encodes CASSLLESYNEQFF. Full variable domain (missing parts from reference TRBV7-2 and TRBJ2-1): GAGVSQSPSNKVTEKGKDVELRCDPISGHTALYWYRQSLGQGLEFLIYFQGNSAPDKSGLPSDRFSAERTGGSVSTLTIQRTQQEDSAVYLCASSLLESYNEQFFGPGTRLTVL.

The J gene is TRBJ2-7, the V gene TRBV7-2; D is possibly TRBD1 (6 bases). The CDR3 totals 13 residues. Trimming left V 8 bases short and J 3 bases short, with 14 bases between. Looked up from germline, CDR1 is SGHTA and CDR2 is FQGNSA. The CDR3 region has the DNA TGTGCCAGCGCCGCAGGGGAGATCTACGAGCAGTACTTC. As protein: CASAAGEIYEQYF.

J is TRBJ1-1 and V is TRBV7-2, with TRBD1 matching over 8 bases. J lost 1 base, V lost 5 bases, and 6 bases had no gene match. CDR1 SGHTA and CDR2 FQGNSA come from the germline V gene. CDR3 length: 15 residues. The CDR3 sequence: CASSRRGPTNTEAFF. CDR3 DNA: TGTGCCAGCAGCCGCAGGGGGCCCACGAACACTGAAGCTTTCTTT.

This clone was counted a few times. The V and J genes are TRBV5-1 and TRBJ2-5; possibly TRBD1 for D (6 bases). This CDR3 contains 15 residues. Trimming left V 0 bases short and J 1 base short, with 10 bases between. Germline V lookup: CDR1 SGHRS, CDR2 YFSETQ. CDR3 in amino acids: CASSLAGDIQETQYF. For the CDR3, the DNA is TGCGCCAGCAGCTTGGCAGGGGACATCCAAGAGACCCAGTACTTC.

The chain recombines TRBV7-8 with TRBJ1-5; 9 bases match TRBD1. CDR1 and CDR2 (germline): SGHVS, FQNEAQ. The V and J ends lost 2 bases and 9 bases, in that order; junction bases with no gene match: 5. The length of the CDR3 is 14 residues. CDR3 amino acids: CASSLRQGVWPQHF. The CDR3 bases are TGTGCCAGCAGCTTACGACAGGGGGTATGGCCCCAGCATTTT. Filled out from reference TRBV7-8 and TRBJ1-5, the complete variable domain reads GAGVSQSPRYKVAKRGQDVALRCDPISGHVSLFWYQQALGQGPEFLTYFQNEAQLDKSGLPSDRFFAERPEGSVSTLKIQRTQQEDSAVYLCASSLRQGVWPQHFGDGTRLSIL.

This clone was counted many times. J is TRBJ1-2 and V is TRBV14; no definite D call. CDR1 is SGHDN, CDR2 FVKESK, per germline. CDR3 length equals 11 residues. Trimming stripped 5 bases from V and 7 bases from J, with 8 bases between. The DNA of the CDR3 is TGTGCCAGCAGCTCTCGGGGTGGCTACACCTTC. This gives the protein CASSSRGGYTF.